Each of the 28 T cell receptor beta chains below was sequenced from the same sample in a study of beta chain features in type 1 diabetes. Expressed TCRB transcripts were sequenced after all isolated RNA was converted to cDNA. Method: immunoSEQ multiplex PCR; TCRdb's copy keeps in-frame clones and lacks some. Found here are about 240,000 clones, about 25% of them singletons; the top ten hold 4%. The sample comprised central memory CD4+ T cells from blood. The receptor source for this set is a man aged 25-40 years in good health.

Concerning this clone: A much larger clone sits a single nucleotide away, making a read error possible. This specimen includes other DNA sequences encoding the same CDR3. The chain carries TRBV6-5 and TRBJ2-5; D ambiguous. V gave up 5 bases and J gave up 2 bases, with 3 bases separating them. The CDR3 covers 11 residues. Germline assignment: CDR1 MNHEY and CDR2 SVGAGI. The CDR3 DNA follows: TGTGCCAGCAGTCCTCAAGAGACCCAGTACTTC. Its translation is CASSPQETQYF.

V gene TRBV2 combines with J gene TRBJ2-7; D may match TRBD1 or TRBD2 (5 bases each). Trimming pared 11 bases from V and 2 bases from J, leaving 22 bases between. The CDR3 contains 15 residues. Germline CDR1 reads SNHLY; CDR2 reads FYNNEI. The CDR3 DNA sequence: TGTGCCTCCACGGGGCCTGCCTCAGGAGCCTACGAGCAGTACTTC. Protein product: CASTGPASGAYEQYF.

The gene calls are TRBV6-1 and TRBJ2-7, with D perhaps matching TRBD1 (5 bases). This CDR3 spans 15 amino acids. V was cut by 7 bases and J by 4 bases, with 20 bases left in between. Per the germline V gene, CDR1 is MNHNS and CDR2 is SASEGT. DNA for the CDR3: TGTGCCAGCACCAGAGAAGGGGATACCTCTTACGAGCAGTACTTC. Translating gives CASTREGDTSYEQYF.

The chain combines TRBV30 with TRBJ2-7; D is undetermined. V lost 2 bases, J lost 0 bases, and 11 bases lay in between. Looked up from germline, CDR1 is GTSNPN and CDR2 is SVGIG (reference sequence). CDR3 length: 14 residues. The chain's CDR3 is CAWSSAKSSYEQYF. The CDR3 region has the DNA TGTGCCTGGAGTTCGGCGAAGAGCTCCTACGAGCAGTACTTC.

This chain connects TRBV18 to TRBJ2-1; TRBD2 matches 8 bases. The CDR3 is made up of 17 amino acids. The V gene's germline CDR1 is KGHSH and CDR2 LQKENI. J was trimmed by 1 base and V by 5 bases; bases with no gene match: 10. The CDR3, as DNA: TGTGCCAGCTCAGGATATAGCGGGGCCCCTTCCTACAATGAGCAGTTCTTC. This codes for CASSGYSGAPSYNEQFF. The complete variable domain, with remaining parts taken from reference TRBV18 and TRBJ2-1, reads NAGVMQNPRHLVRRRGQEARLRCSPMKGHSHVYWYRQLPEEGLKFMVYLQKENIIDESGMPKERFSAEFPKEGPSILRIQQVVRGDSAAYFCASSGYSGAPSYNEQFFGPGTRLTVL.

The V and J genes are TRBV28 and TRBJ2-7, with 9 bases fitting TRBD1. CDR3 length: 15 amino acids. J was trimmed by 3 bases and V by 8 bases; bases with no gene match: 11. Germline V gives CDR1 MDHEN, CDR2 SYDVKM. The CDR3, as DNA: TGTGCCAGCCGCCTAGACGGACAGGGGTTCTACGAGCAGTACTTC. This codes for CASRLDGQGFYEQYF. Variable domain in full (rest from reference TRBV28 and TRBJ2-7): DVKVTQSSRYLVKRTGEKVFLECVQDMDHENMFWYRQDPGLGLRLIYFSYDVKMKEKGDIPEGYSVSREKKERFSLILESASTNQTSMYLCASRLDGQGFYEQYFGPGTRLTVT.

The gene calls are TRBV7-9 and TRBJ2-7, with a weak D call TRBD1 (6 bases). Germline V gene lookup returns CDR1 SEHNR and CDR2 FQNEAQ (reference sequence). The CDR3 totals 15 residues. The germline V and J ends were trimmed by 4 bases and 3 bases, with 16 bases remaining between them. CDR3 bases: TGTGCCAGCAGCTCCAACGACAGGCGCAGCTACGAGCAGTACTTC. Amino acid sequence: CASSSNDRRSYEQYF.

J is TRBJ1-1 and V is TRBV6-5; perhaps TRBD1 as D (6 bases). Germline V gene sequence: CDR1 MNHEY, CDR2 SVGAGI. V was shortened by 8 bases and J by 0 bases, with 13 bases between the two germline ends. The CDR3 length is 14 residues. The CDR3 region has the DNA TGTGCCAGCCGTCGGGCAGGGGTGAACACTGAAGCTTTCTTT. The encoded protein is CASRRAGVNTEAFF.

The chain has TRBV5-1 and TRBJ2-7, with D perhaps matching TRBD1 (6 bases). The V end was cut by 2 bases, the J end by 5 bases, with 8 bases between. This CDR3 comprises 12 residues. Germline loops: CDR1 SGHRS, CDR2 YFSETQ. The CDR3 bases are TGCGCCAGCAGCTTAGAGGGGGACGAGCAGTACTTC. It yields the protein CASSLEGDEQYF. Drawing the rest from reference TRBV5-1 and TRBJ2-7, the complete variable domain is KAGVTQTPRYLIKTRGQQVTLSCSPISGHRSVSWYQQTPGQGLQFLFEYFSETQRNKGNFPGRFSGRQFSNSRSEMNVSTLELGDSALYLCASSLEGDEQYFGPGTRLTVT.

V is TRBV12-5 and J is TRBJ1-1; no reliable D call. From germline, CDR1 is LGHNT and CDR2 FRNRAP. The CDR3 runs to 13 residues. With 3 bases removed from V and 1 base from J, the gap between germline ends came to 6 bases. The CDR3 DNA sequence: TGTGCTAGTGGTTTTATGGCGAACACTGAAGCTTTCTTT. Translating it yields CASGFMANTEAFF.

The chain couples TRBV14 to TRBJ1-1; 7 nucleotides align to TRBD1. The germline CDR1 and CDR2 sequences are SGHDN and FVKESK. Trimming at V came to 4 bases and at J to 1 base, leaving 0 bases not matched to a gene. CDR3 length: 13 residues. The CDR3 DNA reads TGTGCCAGCAGCCGGACAGGGAACACTGAAGCTTTCTTT. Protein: CASSRTGNTEAFF.

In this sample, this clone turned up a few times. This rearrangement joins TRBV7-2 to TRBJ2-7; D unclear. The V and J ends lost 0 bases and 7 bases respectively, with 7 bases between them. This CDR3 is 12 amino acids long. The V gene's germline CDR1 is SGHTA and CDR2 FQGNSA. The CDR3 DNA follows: TGTGCCAGCAGCTTAGCGCAGTGGGAGCAGTACTTC. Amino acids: CASSLAQWEQYF.

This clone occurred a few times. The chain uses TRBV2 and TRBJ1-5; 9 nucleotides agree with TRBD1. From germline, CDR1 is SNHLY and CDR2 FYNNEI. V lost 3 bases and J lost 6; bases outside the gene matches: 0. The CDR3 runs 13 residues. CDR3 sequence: CASSEGQGQPQHF. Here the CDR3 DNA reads TGTGCCAGCAGTGAGGGACAGGGTCAGCCCCAGCATTTT.

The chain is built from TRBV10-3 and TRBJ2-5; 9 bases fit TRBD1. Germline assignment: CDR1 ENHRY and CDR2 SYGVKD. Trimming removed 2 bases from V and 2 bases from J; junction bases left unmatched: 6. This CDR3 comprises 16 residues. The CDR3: CAISEGQGYLQETQYF. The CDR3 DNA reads TGTGCCATCAGTGAGGGACAGGGGTACCTTCAAGAGACCCAGTACTTC.

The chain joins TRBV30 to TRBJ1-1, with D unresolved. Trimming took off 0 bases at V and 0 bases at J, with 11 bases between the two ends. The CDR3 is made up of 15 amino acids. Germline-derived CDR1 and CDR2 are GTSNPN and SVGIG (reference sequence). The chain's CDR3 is CAWSVLNKMNTEAFF. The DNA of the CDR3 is TGTGCCTGGAGTGTCCTGAATAAAATGAACACTGAAGCTTTCTTT.

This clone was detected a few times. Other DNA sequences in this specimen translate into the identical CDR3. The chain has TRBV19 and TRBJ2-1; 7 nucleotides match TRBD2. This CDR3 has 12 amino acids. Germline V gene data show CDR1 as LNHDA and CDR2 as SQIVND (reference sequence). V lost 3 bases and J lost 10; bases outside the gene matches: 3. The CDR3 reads CASSIGRGEQFF. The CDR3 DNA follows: TGTGCCAGTAGTATTGGGCGGGGGGAGCAGTTCTTC.

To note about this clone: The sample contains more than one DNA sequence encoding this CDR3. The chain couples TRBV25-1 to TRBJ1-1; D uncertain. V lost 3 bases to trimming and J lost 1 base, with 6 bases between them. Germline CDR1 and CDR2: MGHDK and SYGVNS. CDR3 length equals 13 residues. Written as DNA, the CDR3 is TGTGCCAGCAGTGACCTCGGGAACACTGAAGCTTTCTTT. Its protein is CASSDLGNTEAFF.

CDR3 nucleotide sequence: TGTGCCAGCAGCCAGCTTCTTAGCGTCGGGACCCAGTACTTC. It yields the protein CASSQLLSVGTQYF. V gene TRBV14 combines with J gene TRBJ2-5; maybe TRBD2 (5 bases). Trimming removed 3 bases at V and 7 bases at J, with 15 bases between. This CDR3 has 14 residues. Per the germline V gene, CDR1 is SGHDN and CDR2 is FVKESK.

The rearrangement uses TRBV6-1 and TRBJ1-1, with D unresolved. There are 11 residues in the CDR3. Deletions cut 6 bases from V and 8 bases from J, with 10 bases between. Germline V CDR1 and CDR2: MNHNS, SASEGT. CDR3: CASRDEEEAFF. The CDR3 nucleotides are TGTGCCAGCAGGGATGAGGAGGAAGCTTTCTTT.

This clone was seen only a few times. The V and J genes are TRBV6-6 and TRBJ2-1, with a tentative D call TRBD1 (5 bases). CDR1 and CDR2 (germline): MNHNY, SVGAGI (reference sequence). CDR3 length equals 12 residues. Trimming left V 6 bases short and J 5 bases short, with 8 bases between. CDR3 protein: CASRKQDNEQFF. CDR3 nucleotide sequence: TGTGCCAGCAGGAAACAGGACAATGAGCAGTTCTTC.

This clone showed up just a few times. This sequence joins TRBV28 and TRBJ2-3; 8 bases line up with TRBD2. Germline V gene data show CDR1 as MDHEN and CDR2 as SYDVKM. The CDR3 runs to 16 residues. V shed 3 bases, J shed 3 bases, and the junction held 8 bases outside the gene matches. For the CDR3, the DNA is TGTGCCAGCAGTTTGCTAGGGGCGGGAGGAACAGATACGCAGTATTTT. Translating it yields CASSLLGAGGTDTQYF. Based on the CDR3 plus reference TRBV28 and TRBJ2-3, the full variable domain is DVKVTQSSRYLVKRTGEKVFLECVQDMDHENMFWYRQDPGLGLRLIYFSYDVKMKEKGDIPEGYSVSREKKERFSLILESASTNQTSMYLCASSLLGAGGTDTQYFGPGTRLTVL.

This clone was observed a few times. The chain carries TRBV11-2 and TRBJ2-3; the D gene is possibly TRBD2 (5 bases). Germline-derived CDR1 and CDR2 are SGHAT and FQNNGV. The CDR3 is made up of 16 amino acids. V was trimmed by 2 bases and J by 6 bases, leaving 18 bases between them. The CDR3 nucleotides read TGTGCCAGCAGCTTATTGGGCGGGCTGGAGACGGATACGCAGTATTTT. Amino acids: CASSLLGGLETDTQYF.

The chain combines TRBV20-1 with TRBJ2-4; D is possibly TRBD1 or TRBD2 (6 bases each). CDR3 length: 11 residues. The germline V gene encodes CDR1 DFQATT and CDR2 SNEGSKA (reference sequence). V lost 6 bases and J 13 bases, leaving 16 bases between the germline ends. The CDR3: CSARGDASQYF. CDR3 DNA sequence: TGCAGTGCGAGGGGGGACGCATCACAGTACTTC.

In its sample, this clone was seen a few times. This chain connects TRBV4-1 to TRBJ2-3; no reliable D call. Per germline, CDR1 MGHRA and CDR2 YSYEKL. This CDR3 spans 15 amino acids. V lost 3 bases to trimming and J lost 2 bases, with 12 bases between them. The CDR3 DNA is TGCGCCAGCAGCCATCAGGCAGGACCCACAGATACGCAGTATTTT. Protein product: CASSHQAGPTDTQYF.

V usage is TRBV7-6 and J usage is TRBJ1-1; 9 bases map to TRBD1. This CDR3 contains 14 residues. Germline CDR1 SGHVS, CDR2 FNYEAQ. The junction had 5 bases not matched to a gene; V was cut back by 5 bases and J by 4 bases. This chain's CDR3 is CASSAGQGGTEAFF. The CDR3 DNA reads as TGTGCCAGCAGCGCGGGACAGGGAGGCACTGAAGCTTTCTTT.

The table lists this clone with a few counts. The DNA of the CDR3 is TGTGCCAGCACCCCCTGGGGCGATCCCTACGAGCAGTACTTC. Residues: CASTPWGDPYEQYF. The chain recombines TRBV7-9 with TRBJ2-7; tentative D call: TRBD1 (5 bases). Germline-derived CDR1 and CDR2 are SEHNR and FQNEAQ (reference sequence). V was clipped by 7 bases and J by 2 bases, with 15 bases between them. CDR3 length: 14 residues.

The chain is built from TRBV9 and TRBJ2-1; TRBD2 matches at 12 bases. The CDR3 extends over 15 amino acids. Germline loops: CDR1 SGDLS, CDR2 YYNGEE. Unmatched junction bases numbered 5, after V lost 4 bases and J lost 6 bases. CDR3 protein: CASSTGLAGGNEQFF. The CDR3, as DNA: TGTGCCAGCAGCACGGGACTAGCGGGCGGCAATGAGCAGTTCTTC.

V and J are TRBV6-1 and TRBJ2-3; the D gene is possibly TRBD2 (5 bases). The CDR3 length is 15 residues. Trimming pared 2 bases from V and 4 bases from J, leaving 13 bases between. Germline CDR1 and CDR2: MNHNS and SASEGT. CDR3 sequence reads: CASSEWASRADTQYF. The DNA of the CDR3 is TGTGCCAGCAGTGAATGGGCTAGCCGGGCAGATACGCAGTATTTT.